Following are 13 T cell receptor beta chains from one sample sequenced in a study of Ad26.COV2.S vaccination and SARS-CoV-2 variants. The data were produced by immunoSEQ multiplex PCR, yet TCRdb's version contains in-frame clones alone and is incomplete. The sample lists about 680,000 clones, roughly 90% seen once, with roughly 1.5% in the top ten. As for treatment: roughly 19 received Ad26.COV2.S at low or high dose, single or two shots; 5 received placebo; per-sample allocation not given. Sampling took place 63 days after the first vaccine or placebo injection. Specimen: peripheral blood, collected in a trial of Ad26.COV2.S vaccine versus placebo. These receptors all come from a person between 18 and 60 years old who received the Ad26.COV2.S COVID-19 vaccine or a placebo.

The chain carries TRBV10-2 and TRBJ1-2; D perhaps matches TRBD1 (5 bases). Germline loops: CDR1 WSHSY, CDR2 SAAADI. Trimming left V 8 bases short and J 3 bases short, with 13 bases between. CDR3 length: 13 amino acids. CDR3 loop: CASGRVRDYGYTF. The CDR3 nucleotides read TGCGCCAGCGGCAGGGTTCGCGACTATGGCTACACCTTC.

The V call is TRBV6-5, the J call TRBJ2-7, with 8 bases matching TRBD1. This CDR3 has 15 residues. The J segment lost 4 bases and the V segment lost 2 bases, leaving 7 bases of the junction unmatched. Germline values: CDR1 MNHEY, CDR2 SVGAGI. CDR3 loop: CASSYRGQGYYEQYF. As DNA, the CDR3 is TGTGCCAGCAGTTACCGCGGACAGGGATATTACGAGCAGTACTTC.

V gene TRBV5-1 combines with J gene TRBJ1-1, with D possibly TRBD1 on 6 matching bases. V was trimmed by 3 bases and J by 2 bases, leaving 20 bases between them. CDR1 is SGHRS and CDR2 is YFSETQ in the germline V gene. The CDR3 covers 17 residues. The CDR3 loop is CASSSGTPREPNTEAFF. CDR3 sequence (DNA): TGCGCCAGCAGCTCGGGGACACCTAGGGAACCAAACACTGAAGCTTTCTTT.

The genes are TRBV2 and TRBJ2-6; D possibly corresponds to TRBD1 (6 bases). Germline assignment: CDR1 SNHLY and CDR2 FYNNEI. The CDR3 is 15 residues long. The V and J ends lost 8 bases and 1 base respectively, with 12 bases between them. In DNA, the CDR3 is TGTGCCAGCTTAAGGACAGCATCTGGGGCCAACGTCCTGACTTTC. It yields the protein CASLRTASGANVLTF.

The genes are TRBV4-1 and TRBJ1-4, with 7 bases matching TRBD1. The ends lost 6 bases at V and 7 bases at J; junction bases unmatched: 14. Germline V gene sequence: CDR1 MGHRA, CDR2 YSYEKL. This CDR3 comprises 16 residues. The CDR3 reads CASRHKGQPESEKLFF. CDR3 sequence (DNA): TGCGCCAGCAGACACAAGGGACAGCCAGAAAGTGAAAAACTGTTTTTT.

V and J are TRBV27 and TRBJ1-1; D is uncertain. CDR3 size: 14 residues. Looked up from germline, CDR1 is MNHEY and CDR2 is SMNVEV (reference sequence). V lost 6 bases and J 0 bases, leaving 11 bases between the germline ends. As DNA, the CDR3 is TGTGCCAGCAGCCTTGGACCGATGAACACTGAAGCTTTCTTT. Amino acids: CASSLGPMNTEAFF.

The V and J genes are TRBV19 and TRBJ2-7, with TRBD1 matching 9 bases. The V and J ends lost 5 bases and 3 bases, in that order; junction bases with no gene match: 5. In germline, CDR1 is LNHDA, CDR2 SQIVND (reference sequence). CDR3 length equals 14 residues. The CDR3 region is CASSADRGHYEQYF. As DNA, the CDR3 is TGTGCCAGTAGTGCGGACAGGGGACACTACGAGCAGTACTTC.

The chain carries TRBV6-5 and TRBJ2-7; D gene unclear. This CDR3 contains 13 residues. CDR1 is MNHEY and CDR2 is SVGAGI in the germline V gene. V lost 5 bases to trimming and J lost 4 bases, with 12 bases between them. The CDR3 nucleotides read TGTGCCAGCAGTCCCGACGGAAAATACGAGCAGTACTTC. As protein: CASSPDGKYEQYF.

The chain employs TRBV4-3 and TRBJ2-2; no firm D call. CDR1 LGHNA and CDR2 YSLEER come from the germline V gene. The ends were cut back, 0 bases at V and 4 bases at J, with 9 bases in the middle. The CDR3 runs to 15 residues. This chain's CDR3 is CASSQDGSSTGELFF. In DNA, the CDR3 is TGCGCCAGCAGCCAAGACGGCTCCTCCACCGGGGAGCTGTTTTTT.

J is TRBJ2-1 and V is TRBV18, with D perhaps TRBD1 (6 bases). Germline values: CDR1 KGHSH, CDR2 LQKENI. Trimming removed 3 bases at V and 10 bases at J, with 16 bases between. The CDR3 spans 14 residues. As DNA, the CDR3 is TGTGCCAGCTCACCCCAGACAGGTCAGGAGGAGCAGTTCTTC. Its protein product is CASSPQTGQEEQFF. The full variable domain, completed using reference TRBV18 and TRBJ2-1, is NAGVMQNPRHLVRRRGQEARLRCSPMKGHSHVYWYRQLPEEGLKFMVYLQKENIIDESGMPKERFSAEFPKEGPSILRIQQVVRGDSAAYFCASSPQTGQEEQFFGPGTRLTVL.

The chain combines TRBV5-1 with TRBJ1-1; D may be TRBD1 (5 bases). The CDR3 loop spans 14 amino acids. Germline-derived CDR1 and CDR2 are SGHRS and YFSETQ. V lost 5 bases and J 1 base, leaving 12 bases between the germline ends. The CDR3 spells CASRGGATNTEAFF. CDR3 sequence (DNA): TGCGCCAGCAGAGGAGGGGCCACGAACACTGAAGCTTTCTTT.

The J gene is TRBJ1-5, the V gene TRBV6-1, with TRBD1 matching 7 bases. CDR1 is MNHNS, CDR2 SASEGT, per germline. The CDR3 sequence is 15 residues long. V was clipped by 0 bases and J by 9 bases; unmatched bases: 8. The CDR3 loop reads CASSEAGGNQRPQHF. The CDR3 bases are TGTGCCAGCAGTGAAGCAGGGGGCAATCAGAGGCCCCAGCATTTT.

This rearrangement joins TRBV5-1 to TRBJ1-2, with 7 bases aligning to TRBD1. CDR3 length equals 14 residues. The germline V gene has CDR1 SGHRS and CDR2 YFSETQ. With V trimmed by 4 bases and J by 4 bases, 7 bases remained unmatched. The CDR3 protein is CASSDQGGGYGYTF. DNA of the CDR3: TGCGCCAGCAGCGACCAGGGGGGTGGCTATGGCTACACCTTC.